The sequence of this T cell receptor beta chain was determined in a study of beta chain features in type 1 diabetes (dated by TCRdb to the late 2010s). For the wider study: No differences in mean age, gender distribution, total cell number or subset yield were found between patients and healthy donors. A total of some 110 million sorted cells were examined across all samples, and a strong correlation was observed between cell number per subset and RNA yield. In the study, TCRB repertoires of sorted circulating CD4+ T cell subsets from recently diagnosed type 1 diabetes patients were compared with those of matched healthy donors. Regulatory and stem cell-like memory subsets were obtained from only 8 patients and roughly 8 healthy donors, while naive and central memory subsets were obtained from all 30 or so donors.

Each donor gave one peripheral blood draw, averaging about 120 mL, which was collected into heparinised tubes. A BD FACSAria II and a panel including CD45RO, CCR7, CD25, CD127, CD95 and CD27 were used to sort naive, central memory, regulatory and stem cell-like memory CD4+ T cells. All sorted populations exceeded 98% purity. PBMCs were separated immediately by Lymphoprep density gradient centrifugation and were stained directly, without being cultured. To minimize batch effects, samples were stained and sorted in pairs, one healthy donor with one patient per experiment. This clone has more than one count but fewer than ten. Its cognate antigen has yet to be identified. A far more abundant clone sits one base away, making this likely a read error. Other DNA sequences in this specimen translate into the identical CDR3. Study-level results and caveats: Sequencing cDNA rather than genomic DNA could over-represent highly expressing activated cells, although activation and CD3 levels did not differ between groups. Because the HLA sub-analyses included only small numbers of individuals, any influence of HLA type on TCRB rearrangement was left unresolved. Fewer insertions and more nucleotide deletions at VDJ recombination sites were observed in patients with type 1 diabetes, implying thymic rearrangement abnormalities. Naive, central memory and regulatory TCRB repertoires appeared to be more similar among patients than among healthy donors. Type 1 diabetes patients showed a moderate but significant shortening of TCRB CDR3 length in all four CD4+ subsets. PCR may preferentially amplify shorter templates, but because patient and control samples were amplified and corrected together, any resulting skew would affect both groups equally.

The CDR3 numbers 10 residues from cysteine through phenylalanine. The retained sequence is limited to the CDR3, 30 bases, with the frame set at the first base. Taken from the germline V gene, the CDR1 and CDR2 loops are MGHRA and YSYEKL. The junction carries 5 bases between V and J, which are trimmed by 8 bases and 5 bases respectively. The High Capacity cDNA Reverse Transcription Kit was used to reverse transcribe all of the isolated RNA, meaning that expressed TCRB transcripts were what got sequenced. Deep immunoSEQ sequencing was applied to naive, central memory and regulatory T cell samples, giving an average of roughly 3.5 million total reads per sample. Sorted cells were lysed in RLT buffer, and RNA was extracted using DNase-treated RNeasy Micro or Mini kits according to cell number. To prevent cross-contamination, each cell subset was processed individually, whereas patient and healthy donor samples were processed jointly. Using the immunoSEQ multiplex PCR, TCRB sequences were amplified from cDNA into 87-bp fragments spanning the CDR3 region. The amplicons were sequenced using the Illumina HiSeq platform. The original methods were these. PCR bias was corrected computationally using synthetic template baselines, and reads within Hamming distance 2 were collapsed, with unmergeable singletons discarded. Reads were aligned against IMGT to assign V, D and J genes, CDR3 length and insertions or deletions at six rearrangement sites. Within each subset, clonotype counts were normalized to sorted cell number, and only after that were true diversity and Gini coefficients computed with the tcR R package. The overlap coefficient, calculated on TCRB nucleotide sequences, was used to quantify repertoire sharing. TCRdb stores this immuneACCESS table with in-frame sequences only. Part of the clones is absent; in the studies checked, under half of the shortfall reflects unresolved V genes, and no reason is known for the rest. D and trimming were read from the DNA, whereas the V and J calls and clone size are those reported in that table. For this sample the table gives 130,000 to 150,000 clones, of which about 13% were detected only once. In total, the top ten clones hold under 1.5% of the sample.

The sequenced sample was central memory CD4+ T cells from blood. The V gene is TRBV4-1 and the J gene is TRBJ2-3; a confident D gene designation cannot be given. The receptor's source is a man between 18 and 29 years old with type 1 diabetes. The bases read TGCGCCAGCGGCGAAGATACGCAGTATTTT. This codes for CASGEDTQYF.